This T cell receptor (beta chain) was recovered during a study of blood T cell repertoires in COVID-19. Study details: Acute and convalescent COVID-19 specimens originated in the United States, Italy and Spain.

The repertoire was sequenced with immunoSEQ multiplex PCR; TCRdb's copy has only in-frame clones and lacks some. In the table there are roughly 200,000 clones, around four fifths of which are singletons. Germline CDR1 LGHDT, CDR2 YNNKEL (reference sequence). After removal of 4 bases from V and 6 bases from J, the junction contained 12 bases not matched to a gene. The CDR3 length is 16 residues. The chain has TRBV3-1 (or the pseudogene TRBV3-2) and TRBJ1-5; 7 nucleotides align to TRBD1. This TCR was sampled from a man aged 35-49 years with acute or convalescent COVID-19. The sequencing input was peripheral blood. The CDR3 spells CASSPTTDRVSQPQHF. In nucleotides, the CDR3 is TGTGCCAGCAGCCCGACGACCGACAGGGTGAGTCAGCCCCAGCATTTT.